These 23 T cell receptor beta chains were all obtained from the same sample, sequenced in a study of T cells after yellow fever vaccination. Via MiXCR, TCRdb re-called the 5' RACE reads, giving one row per CDR3 protein. The sample carries more than 110,000 distinct CDR3 sequences, 6.6% recorded once. Specimen: CD4+ T cells sorted from PBMCs, collected 10 days after the yellow fever booster vaccination. The receptors were gathered from a young man who received the YFV17D yellow fever vaccine.

This clonotype was observed at least ten times. The rearrangement uses TRBV5-1 and TRBJ1-3; no firm D call. Trimming left V 0 bases short and J 3 bases short, with 10 bases between. The CDR3 sequence is 15 residues long. The germline V gene encodes CDR1 SGHRS and CDR2 YFSETQ. The CDR3 coding sequence is TGCGCCAGCAGCTTGGGCTTCAAAAGTGGAAACACCATATATTTT. It yields the protein CASSLGFKSGNTIYF. Full variable domain (remainder filled in from reference TRBV5-1 and TRBJ1-3): KAGVTQTPRYLIKTRGQQVTLSCSPISGHRSVSWYQQTPGQGLQFLFEYFSETQRNKGNFPGRFSGRQFSNSRSEMNVSTLELGDSALYLCASSLGFKSGNTIYFGEGSWLTVV.

There are many counts of this clonotype. The chain carries TRBV6-1 and TRBJ2-7; 8 nucleotides line up with TRBD1. Unmatched junction bases numbered 5, after V lost 5 bases and J lost 2 bases. The CDR3 has 14 amino acids. CDR1 MNHNS and CDR2 SASEGT come from the germline V gene. CDR3 in DNA: TGTGCCAGCAGTCCTTGGACAGGGACCTACGAGCAGTACTTC. This translates into CASSPWTGTYEQYF.

This clonotype was seen ten or more times. The chain recombines TRBV7-2 with TRBJ1-1; D is undetermined. The CDR3 totals 15 residues. Trimming removed 4 bases at V and 9 bases at J, with 21 bases between. CDR1 and CDR2 (germline): SGHTA, FQGNSA. In DNA form, the CDR3 reads TGTGCCAGCAGCTCCAGTACCGTGGTGCGAGTTCAAGCTTTCTTT. Translation: CASSSSTVVRVQAFF. The whole variable domain, filled in from reference TRBV7-2 and TRBJ1-1, reads GAGVSQSPSNKVTEKGKDVELRCDPISGHTALYWYRQSLGQGLEFLIYFQGNSAPDKSGLPSDRFSAERTGGSVSTLTIQRTQQEDSAVYLCASSSSTVVRVQAFFGQGTRLTVV.

This clonotype was counted ten times or more. The chain carries TRBV27 and TRBJ2-1; perhaps TRBD2 as D (6 bases). The CDR3 is 13 amino acids. Germline CDR1 is MNHEY and CDR2 is SMNVEV (reference sequence). V lost 3 bases, J lost 9 bases, and 12 bases lay in between. CDR3 nucleotides: TGTGCCAGCAGTTTGGAGGGAGAGGGTGAGCAGTTCTTC. Its protein product is CASSLEGEGEQFF.

The chain uses TRBV7-8 and TRBJ2-7, with TRBD1 identical over 7 bases. The CDR3 is made up of 16 amino acids. The germline V gene encodes CDR1 SGHVS and CDR2 FQNEAQ. J gave up 4 bases and V 5 bases, and 14 bases lay outside the gene matches. The DNA for the CDR3 is TGTGCCAGCAGCAAAAGCCCGGGACAGCGAAGTTACGAGCAGTACTTC. Protein: CASSKSPGQRSYEQYF.

This clonotype was counted ten times or more. The chain couples TRBV7-9 to TRBJ2-7; 10 nucleotides line up with TRBD2. Trimming at V came to 5 bases and at J to 2 bases, leaving 6 bases not matched to a gene. The V gene's germline CDR1 is SEHNR and CDR2 FQNEAQ (reference sequence). The CDR3 is 15 residues long. CDR3 amino acids: CASSPGTSVTYEQYF. In DNA form, the CDR3 reads TGTGCCAGCAGCCCCGGGACTAGCGTCACCTACGAGCAGTACTTC.

This clonotype was seen many times. This rearrangement joins TRBV5-1 to TRBJ2-7; D may be TRBD2 (6 bases). This CDR3 has 15 amino acids. V lost 1 base to trimming and J lost 0 bases, with 11 bases between them. Germline assignment: CDR1 SGHRS and CDR2 YFSETQ. The CDR3 DNA reads TGCGCCAGCAGCTTGACAGCGGGTCCCTCCTACGAGCAGTACTTC. It translates to CASSLTAGPSYEQYF.

This clonotype has a count of ten or more. V usage is TRBV5-1 and J usage is TRBJ1-6; no clear D gene. The CDR3 has 15 residues. Trimming cost V 4 bases and J 0 bases, with 8 bases left between them. Germline CDR1 and CDR2: SGHRS and YFSETQ. CDR3: CASSVESSYNSPLHF. The CDR3 region has the DNA TGCGCCAGCAGCGTGGAGAGCTCCTATAATTCACCCCTCCACTTT.

Ten or more counts support this clonotype. V usage is TRBV29-1 and J usage is TRBJ2-5; D gene ambiguous. This CDR3 comprises 13 residues. From germline, CDR1 is SQVTM and CDR2 ANQGSEA. Trimming removed 3 bases at V and 5 bases at J, with 13 bases between. CDR3 DNA sequence: TGCAGCGTTGAGGGGAATCGACGGGAGACCCAGTACTTC. As protein: CSVEGNRRETQYF.

This clonotype has a handful of counts. This chain links TRBV7-2 with TRBJ1-4; 8 nucleotides line up with TRBD1. The CDR3 sequence is 14 residues long. In germline, CDR1 is SGHTA, CDR2 FQGNSA. J gave up 7 bases and V 3 bases, and 4 bases lay outside the gene matches. The CDR3 nucleotides read TGTGCCAGCAGCTTGACAGGGGCGCGTGAAAAACTGTTTTTT. It encodes CASSLTGAREKLFF. The full variable domain, completed using reference TRBV7-2 and TRBJ1-4, is GAGVSQSPSNKVTEKGKDVELRCDPISGHTALYWYRQSLGQGLEFLIYFQGNSAPDKSGLPSDRFSAERTGGSVSTLTIQRTQQEDSAVYLCASSLTGAREKLFFGSGTQLSVL.

On this clonotype: A much larger clone sits a single nucleotide away, making a read error possible. CDR3 protein: CASSLVRPAYQETQYF. In DNA, the CDR3 is TGTGCCAGCAGCTTAGTTCGACCAGCGTATCAAGAGACCCAGTACTTC. This sequence joins TRBV7-2 and TRBJ2-5; D gene uncertain. V was cut by 1 base and J by 2 bases, with 14 bases left in between. The length of the CDR3 is 16 residues. From germline, CDR1 is SGHTA and CDR2 FQGNSA.

V is TRBV7-9 and J is TRBJ2-1, with 8 bases identical to TRBD1. The CDR3 runs 16 residues. J gave up 7 bases and V 7 bases, and 15 bases lay outside the gene matches. CDR1 is SEHNR and CDR2 is FQNEAQ in the germline V gene (reference sequence). The CDR3 DNA reads as TGTGCCAGCACCTCACCCAGGCGACAGGGGAATAATGAGCAGTTCTTC. Amino acids: CASTSPRRQGNNEQFF. Combining the CDR3 with reference TRBV7-9 and TRBJ2-1 gives the whole variable domain DTGVSQNPRHKITKRGQNVTFRCDPISEHNRLYWYRQTLGQGPEFLTYFQNEAQLEKSRLLSDRFSAERPKGSFSTLEIQRTEQGDSAMYLCASTSPRRQGNNEQFFGPGTRLTVL.

At least ten counts were recorded for this clonotype. The chain carries TRBV20-1 and TRBJ2-1; D is possibly TRBD2 (6 bases). CDR3 size: 18 residues. CDR1 is DFQATT, CDR2 SNEGSKA, per germline (reference sequence). Trimming cost V 1 base and J 0 bases, with 19 bases left between them. CDR3 amino acids: CSARGGSGGSPSYNEQFF. Here the CDR3 DNA reads TGCAGTGCTAGAGGGGGTAGCGGAGGTAGCCCCTCCTACAATGAGCAGTTCTTC.

This clonotype has a count of ten or more. This chain joins TRBV27 and TRBJ2-2; 7 nucleotides agree with TRBD2. CDR1 is MNHEY and CDR2 is SMNVEV in the germline V gene (reference sequence). The ends lost 3 bases at V and 1 base at J; junction bases unmatched: 2. This CDR3 spans 15 amino acids. CDR3 region: CASSFLAVNTGELFF. CDR3 nucleotide sequence: TGTGCCAGCAGTTTTCTAGCGGTGAACACCGGGGAGCTGTTTTTT.

This clonotype has ten or more counts. CDR3 nucleotides: TGTGCCAGCAGCTTTGGGGTTATCAATGAGCAGTTCTTC. This codes for CASSFGVINEQFF. V usage is TRBV5-6 and J usage is TRBJ2-1; D unclear. From germline, CDR1 is SGHDT and CDR2 YYEEEE. The V and J ends lost 2 bases and 6 bases respectively, with 9 bases between them. The CDR3 is 13 amino acids.

Ten or more counts support this clonotype. This chain connects TRBV5-1 to TRBJ2-4; D unclear. The germline gives CDR1 SGHRS, CDR2 YFSETQ. This CDR3 comprises 14 residues. Trimming pared 7 bases from V and 0 bases from J, leaving 11 bases between. CDR3 nucleotide sequence: TGCGCCAGCCGGCCAGCACTAGCCAAAAACATTCAGTACTTC. Its protein is CASRPALAKNIQYF.

This clonotype occurred many times. The chain joins TRBV10-3 to TRBJ1-1; D might be TRBD1 (5 bases). CDR3 length: 14 amino acids. Trimming took off 1 base at V and 4 bases at J, with 10 bases between the two ends. CDR1 and CDR2 (germline): ENHRY, SYGVKD. The CDR3 coding sequence is TGTGCCATCAGTGAGTTCGGGGGGAGCACTGAAGCTTTCTTT. Its translation is CAISEFGGSTEAFF.

This clonotype came up many times. The V and J genes are TRBV7-9 and TRBJ2-5, with unresolved D. Trimming pared 2 bases from V and 5 bases from J, leaving 12 bases between. This CDR3 spans 14 amino acids. Germline loops: CDR1 SEHNR, CDR2 FQNEAQ (reference sequence). The CDR3 sequence is CASSLPGLWETQYF. For the CDR3, the DNA is TGTGCCAGCAGCTTACCAGGATTATGGGAGACCCAGTACTTC.

As for this clonotype: A much larger clone differs by one base, so this may be a read error. The chain recombines TRBV7-2 with TRBJ2-2, with D uncertain. V lost 5 bases and J lost 0, with 7 bases in between. The CDR3 runs to 14 residues. Germline-derived CDR1 and CDR2 are SGHTA and FQGNSA. The CDR3 sequence: CTSSPGSNTGELFF. The CDR3 bases are TGTACCAGCAGCCCTGGATCGAACACCGGGGAGCTGTTTTTT. Together with reference TRBV7-2 and TRBJ2-2, the CDR3 gives the full variable domain: GAGVSQSPSNKVTEKGKDVELRCDPISGHTALYWYRQSLGQGLEFLIYFQGNSAPDKSGLPSDRFSAERTGGSVSTLTIQRTQQEDSAVYLCTSSPGSNTGELFFGEGSRLTVL.

This clonotype was counted many times. The CDR3 loop is CASSWGTSGSTDTQYF. In DNA, the CDR3 is TGCGCCAGCAGCTGGGGGACTAGCGGCAGCACAGATACGCAGTATTTT. The rearrangement uses TRBV5-1 and TRBJ2-3; 11 bases fit TRBD2. The junction had 3 bases not matched to a gene; V was cut back by 3 bases and J by 0 bases. Germline CDR1 is SGHRS and CDR2 is YFSETQ. The CDR3 sequence is 16 residues long.

This clonotype was picked up a small number of times. The J gene is TRBJ2-3, the V gene TRBV5-4; D call uncertain. Germline-derived CDR1 and CDR2 are SGHNT and YYREEE (reference sequence). The CDR3 loop spans 16 amino acids. Deletions cut 1 base from V and 0 bases from J, with 12 bases between. The CDR3 sequence is CASSLKATSSTDTQYF. CDR3 in DNA: TGTGCCAGCAGCTTGAAGGCGACTTCTAGCACAGATACGCAGTATTTT.

At least ten counts were recorded for this clonotype. The rearrangement uses TRBV28 and TRBJ1-1, with unresolved D. Per germline, CDR1 MDHEN and CDR2 SYDVKM. Trimming stripped 6 bases from V and 1 base from J, with 6 bases between. CDR3 length: 12 amino acids. The CDR3 here is CASRTQNTEAFF. CDR3 nucleotide sequence: TGTGCCAGCAGAACCCAGAACACTGAAGCTTTCTTT.

Many counts were recorded for this clonotype. The chain couples TRBV7-2 to TRBJ2-4; 10 positions match TRBD1. The CDR3 is made up of 14 amino acids. The germline CDR1 and CDR2 sequences are SGHTA and FQGNSA. V shed 5 bases, J shed 7 bases, and the junction held 5 bases outside the gene matches. CDR3 sequence: CASSGPTGGNIQYF. CDR3 in DNA: TGTGCCAGCAGCGGCCCGACAGGGGGCAACATTCAGTACTTC.